The 17 T cell receptor beta chains listed next were all sequenced from one sample in a study of T cell responses to AZD1222 COVID-19 vaccine. Sequenced by immunoSEQ multiplex PCR; TCRdb stores in-frame clones only, minus some. This sample has 200,000 or so clones, with more than 75% found just once. The sample in question was peripheral blood, obtained on day 0 of AZD1222 vaccination. These receptors were taken from an adult in good health.

This chain joins TRBV9 and TRBJ2-1; TRBD1 matches 11 bases. Germline V gene lookup returns CDR1 SGDLS and CDR2 YYNGEE. The CDR3 is made up of 16 amino acids. V lost 4 bases to trimming and J lost 11 bases; unmatched junction nucleotides: 14. CDR3 protein: CASSTGDRGWSEKQFF. The CDR3 bases are TGTGCCAGCAGCACTGGGGACAGGGGGTGGTCTGAAAAGCAGTTCTTC.

This clone was observed a single time. The CDR3 is CASSFAGTGTDTQYF. CDR3 bases: TGTGCCAGCAGCTTCGCAGGGACTGGCACAGATACGCAGTATTTT. This rearrangement joins TRBV5-5 to TRBJ2-3; possible D gene TRBD2, 6 bases. Between the trimmed V and J ends, which lost 2 bases and 1 base, there was a span of 11 bases. CDR1 and CDR2 from the germline V gene are SGHKS and YYEKEE (reference sequence). The CDR3 runs 15 residues.

The rearrangement uses TRBV6-2 or TRBV6-3 and TRBJ2-1, with 9 nucleotides matching TRBD2. The CDR3 spans 18 residues. CDR1 is MNHEY, CDR2 SVGEGT, per germline. The ends lost 5 bases at V and 4 bases at J; junction bases unmatched: 15. The CDR3 protein is CASSPLAAGTSRYNEQFF. In DNA form, the CDR3 reads TGTGCCAGCAGTCCACTTGCAGCCGGGACTAGCAGGTACAATGAGCAGTTCTTC.

The rearrangement uses TRBV5-1 and TRBJ2-2; 9 bases fit TRBD1. Germline-derived CDR1 and CDR2 are SGHRS and YFSETQ. This CDR3 comprises 18 residues. The ends lost 4 bases at V and 6 bases at J; junction bases unmatched: 16. Written as DNA, the CDR3 is TGCGCCAGCAGCCCCCAAAGCCCTAACAGGGGGCTGGCCGGGGAGCTGTTTTTT. It specifies CASSPQSPNRGLAGELFF. Filled out from reference TRBV5-1 and TRBJ2-2, the complete variable domain reads KAGVTQTPRYLIKTRGQQVTLSCSPISGHRSVSWYQQTPGQGLQFLFEYFSETQRNKGNFPGRFSGRQFSNSRSEMNVSTLELGDSALYLCASSPQSPNRGLAGELFFGEGSRLTVL.

The chain employs TRBV2 and TRBJ2-2; D ambiguous. The CDR3 has 14 residues. Trimming left V 5 bases short and J 2 bases short, with 9 bases between. CDR1 is SNHLY and CDR2 is FYNNEI in the germline V gene. The CDR3, as DNA: TGTGCCAGCAGTCAAGTTATAAACACCGGGGAGCTGTTTTTT. Its protein is CASSQVINTGELFF.

This chain links TRBV19 with TRBJ1-3, with D possibly being TRBD1 (5 bases). Trimming removed 5 bases from V and 2 bases from J, with 13 bases in between. The length of the CDR3 is 15 residues. Germline assignment: CDR1 LNHDA and CDR2 SQIVND (reference sequence). The CDR3 is CASSQQVSPGNTIYF. The CDR3 DNA sequence: TGTGCCAGTAGTCAACAGGTTTCCCCTGGAAACACCATATATTTT.

The chain links TRBV27 to TRBJ2-5; D gene unclear. The length of the CDR3 is 14 residues. V was pared by 2 bases and J by 5 bases, with 12 bases between. The V gene's germline CDR1 is MNHEY and CDR2 SMNVEV (reference sequence). The CDR3 DNA follows: TGTGCCAGCAGTTTACTAGGAATGAGTGAGACCCAGTACTTC. Amino acids: CASSLLGMSETQYF.

The chain has TRBV19 and TRBJ1-2, with D possibly TRBD1 on 6 matching bases. Germline assignment: CDR1 LNHDA and CDR2 SQIVND (reference sequence). The length of the CDR3 is 15 residues. The V and J ends lost 9 bases and 4 bases respectively, with 21 bases between them. CDR3 loop: CASQRRAGVSYGYTF. In DNA, the CDR3 is TGTGCCAGCCAACGTCGGGCAGGGGTTTCCTATGGCTACACCTTC.

This rearrangement joins TRBV6-5 to TRBJ2-7; TRBD2 aligns across 9 bases. CDR1 and CDR2 (germline): MNHEY, SVGAGI. The CDR3 contains 14 residues. Germline trimming cut 6 bases from V and 2 bases from J; bases unmatched to any gene: 5. The CDR3 here is CASRRTSVAYEQYF. The DNA for the CDR3 is TGTGCCAGCAGGAGGACTAGCGTGGCCTACGAGCAGTACTTC.

V usage is TRBV11-2 and J usage is TRBJ2-7; TRBD1 aligns across 8 bases. Trimming at V came to 2 bases and at J to 6 bases, leaving 15 bases not matched to a gene. Germline CDR1 reads SGHAT; CDR2 reads FQNNGV. The CDR3 runs 17 residues. The CDR3 sequence is CASSLYPMGQEGGEQYF. The DNA of the CDR3 is TGTGCCAGCAGCTTATACCCGATGGGACAGGAAGGTGGCGAGCAGTACTTC.

This clone occurred a few times. The chain carries TRBV3-1 (or the pseudogene TRBV3-2) and TRBJ1-1; D is ambiguous. Germline CDR1 LGHDT, CDR2 YNNKEL (reference sequence). Deletions cut 3 bases from V and 1 base from J, with 9 bases between. CDR3 length: 14 residues. The CDR3 reads CASSHFGKNTEAFF. Here the CDR3 DNA reads TGTGCCAGCAGCCATTTCGGGAAGAACACTGAAGCTTTCTTT.

This clone has a handful of counts. V is TRBV2 and J is TRBJ1-2, with D possibly TRBD1 on 5 matching bases. Germline CDR1 is SNHLY and CDR2 is FYNNEI. CDR3 size: 11 residues. Between the trimmed V and J ends, which lost 6 bases and 5 bases, there was a span of 7 bases. CDR3 in amino acids: CASREGYGYTF. CDR3 bases: TGTGCCAGCAGAGAGGGGTATGGCTACACCTTC.

This sequence joins TRBV5-4 and TRBJ2-1, with TRBD2 matching over 13 bases. J lost 6 bases, V lost 2 bases, and 2 bases had no gene match. The length of the CDR3 is 15 residues. Germline V gives CDR1 SGHNT, CDR2 YYREEE (reference sequence). The CDR3 sequence: CASSFTSGRVNEQFF. The DNA for the CDR3 is TGTGCCAGCAGCTTTACTAGCGGGAGGGTCAATGAGCAGTTCTTC. Filled out from reference TRBV5-4 and TRBJ2-1, the complete variable domain reads ETGVTQSPTHLIKTRGQQVTLRCSSQSGHNTVSWYQQALGQGPQFIFQYYREEENGRGNFPPRFSGLQFPNYSSELNVNALELDDSALYLCASSFTSGRVNEQFFGPGTRLTVL.

This chain uses TRBV4-2 with TRBJ1-2, with a possible D match to TRBD1 (6 bases). This CDR3 is built from 13 residues. The V end was cut by 6 bases, the J end by 5 bases, with 13 bases between. CDR1 LGHNA and CDR2 YNFKEQ come from the germline V gene. CDR3 loop: CASRPGQTYGYTF. Here the CDR3 DNA reads TGTGCCAGCAGGCCTGGACAGACTTATGGCTACACCTTC.

The chain employs TRBV6-5 and TRBJ2-1; no reliable D call. The CDR3 runs 14 residues. CDR1 is MNHEY, CDR2 SVGAGI, per germline. Trimming removed 6 bases at V and 2 bases at J, with 11 bases between. CDR3 sequence: CASRGNIPYNEQFF. The CDR3, as DNA: TGTGCCAGCAGGGGTAACATCCCCTACAATGAGCAGTTCTTC.

The chain couples TRBV6-5 to TRBJ1-3; unclear D gene. From germline, CDR1 is MNHEY and CDR2 SVGAGI. Trimming cost V 6 bases and J 2 bases, with 14 bases left between them. The CDR3 is 15 amino acids. CDR3 sequence (DNA): TGTGCCAGCAGCCCCGGGTTCATGACTGGAAACACCATATATTTT. This sequence encodes CASSPGFMTGNTIYF.

The chain recombines TRBV16 with TRBJ2-7; 9 nucleotides agree with TRBD1. Trimming took 0 bases from V and 3 from J; bases not matched to a gene: 0. The CDR3 totals 14 residues. Germline assignment: CDR1 KGHSY and CDR2 FQNENV. The CDR3 reads CASSQSDRGYEQYF. The CDR3 nucleotides read TGTGCCAGCAGCCAATCGGACAGGGGCTACGAGCAGTACTTC.